This T cell receptor beta chain was recovered during a study of shared clonotypes between healthy human individuals. About the research overall: Three plates each covered CD4 naive and memory; CD8 naive two, CD8 memory one.

This clone came up once. The CDR3 totals 15 residues. Germline V gives CDR1 MGHDK, CDR2 SYGVNS. Trimming removed 2 bases from V and 2 bases from J, with 13 bases in between. The data were produced by immunoSEQ multiplex PCR, yet TCRdb's version contains in-frame clones alone and is incomplete. The sample lists around 700,000 clones; around 72% were seen once. Sequenced: memory CD4+ T cells sorted from blood. Sample subset: CD45RA-negative fraction. This chain uses TRBV25-1 with TRBJ2-7; maybe TRBD2 (5 bases). The receptor was derived from a woman younger than 45 in good health. The CDR3 DNA reads as TGTGCCAGCAGTGAAGCTGCGGGCCCTACCTACGAGCAGTACTTC. Protein product: CASSEAAGPTYEQYF.